The 17 T cell receptor beta chains below were found in one sample sequenced in a study of shared clonotypes between healthy human individuals. TCRdb's copy holds only in-frame clones and misses some; the assay was immunoSEQ multiplex PCR. The table lists 2,100,000 or so clones, under 97% of them singletons. The sample consisted of naive CD4+ T cells sorted from blood. Noted subset: CD45RA+ positively selected. Receptors originate from a man aged 18 to 30 in good health.

The chain employs TRBV6-5 and TRBJ2-1; D is unclear. V was pared by 6 bases and J by 8 bases, with 17 bases between. Germline V gene data show CDR1 as MNHEY and CDR2 as SVGAGI. The CDR3 is 14 residues long. The CDR3 reads CASSQGFLAYEQFF. CDR3 in DNA: TGTGCCAGCAGCCAAGGGTTCTTAGCCTATGAGCAGTTCTTC.

The chain carries TRBV2 and TRBJ2-2; TRBD1 might be the D (5 bases). CDR3 length: 14 amino acids. V was pared by 4 bases and J by 6 bases, with 12 bases between. Germline CDR1 SNHLY, CDR2 FYNNEI. CDR3 sequence reads: CASSGTFGAGELFF. For the CDR3, the DNA is TGTGCCAGCAGTGGGACATTTGGGGCCGGGGAGCTGTTTTTT.

The chain recombines TRBV28 with TRBJ1-6; D uncertain. The CDR3 spans 11 residues. Germline assignment: CDR1 MDHEN and CDR2 SYDVKM. The chain's CDR3 is CGSSYNSPLHF. Written as DNA, the CDR3 is TGTGGGAGCTCCTATAATTCACCCCTCCACTTT.

The chain combines TRBV7-2 with TRBJ2-7, with 8 nucleotides matching TRBD1. With V trimmed by 5 bases and J by 3 bases, 9 bases remained unmatched. This CDR3 has 15 residues. In germline, CDR1 is SGHTA, CDR2 FQGNSA. The CDR3 loop is CASSTSRDRIYEQYF. In DNA, the CDR3 is TGTGCCAGCAGCACCTCTCGGGACAGGATCTACGAGCAGTACTTC.

A note on this clone: The sample has other DNA sequences that encode this CDR3 too. The chain is built from TRBV4-3 and TRBJ1-2; 8 bases are shared with TRBD1. The CDR3 runs to 14 residues. V lost 0 bases to trimming and J lost 8 bases; unmatched junction nucleotides: 5. Germline V CDR1 and CDR2: LGHNA, YSLEER. CDR3 loop: CASSQEDRVGGYTF. CDR3 in DNA: TGCGCCAGCAGCCAAGAGGACAGGGTCGGCGGCTACACCTTC.

The chain uses TRBV7-9 and TRBJ1-1; 8 bases line up with TRBD1. Germline trimming cut 5 bases from V and 7 bases from J; bases unmatched to any gene: 9. Germline V gives CDR1 SEHNR, CDR2 FQNEAQ (reference sequence). The CDR3 runs to 14 residues. The CDR3 sequence: CASSTIRGRGEAFF. CDR3 sequence (DNA): TGTGCCAGCAGCACGATCAGGGGGCGCGGTGAAGCTTTCTTT.

A single count supports this clone. The chain is built from TRBV6-6 and TRBJ2-3; D uncertain. V was pared by 4 bases and J by 2 bases, with 10 bases between. Germline loops: CDR1 MNHNY, CDR2 SVGAGI (reference sequence). The CDR3 is 14 residues long. The CDR3, as DNA: TGTGCCAGCAGTTTTAAGGGCTACACAGATACGCAGTATTTT. As protein: CASSFKGYTDTQYF.

This rearrangement joins TRBV5-1 to TRBJ1-1, with unresolved D. V shed 3 bases and J shed 1 base, with 10 bases lying between them. Germline V gene sequence: CDR1 SGHRS, CDR2 YFSETQ. This CDR3 has 14 residues. CDR3 DNA: TGCGCCAGCAGCTCGGGGTCAGGGAACACTGAAGCTTTCTTT. Encoded protein: CASSSGSGNTEAFF.

This chain links TRBV30 with TRBJ1-2; no reliable D call. Germline lookup yields CDR1 GTSNPN and CDR2 SVGIG (reference sequence). The germline V and J ends were trimmed by 2 bases and 4 bases, with 5 bases remaining between them. CDR3 length: 11 amino acids. CDR3 region: CAWSSFYGYTF. The CDR3 bases are TGTGCCTGGAGTTCCTTCTATGGCTACACCTTC.

This clone has just a few counts. The chain links TRBV30 to TRBJ1-6; D is perhaps TRBD1 (5 bases). Per germline, CDR1 GTSNPN and CDR2 SVGIG (reference sequence). The CDR3 has 13 amino acids. The germline V and J ends were trimmed by 4 bases and 8 bases, with 12 bases remaining between them. The CDR3 DNA reads TGTGCCTGGACCCGGGACCCTGATTCACCCCTCCACTTT. Protein product: CAWTRDPDSPLHF.

The chain carries TRBV30 and TRBJ1-2; D call uncertain. V was shortened by 8 bases and J by 3 bases, with 13 bases between the two germline ends. CDR1 is GTSNPN, CDR2 SVGIG, per germline (reference sequence). The CDR3 sequence is 12 residues long. The CDR3: CARRGSDYGYTF. The CDR3 nucleotides are TGTGCCAGACGGGGTTCGGACTATGGCTACACCTTC.

The V and J genes are TRBV2 and TRBJ1-4; unclear D gene. V lost 7 bases, J lost 4 bases, and 16 bases lay in between. CDR3 length: 15 residues. The germline V gene has CDR1 SNHLY and CDR2 FYNNEI. The CDR3 coding sequence is TGTGCCAGCACCCTAGGCGGGCAGCTTAATGAAAAACTGTTTTTT. Its translation: CASTLGGQLNEKLFF.

The chain joins TRBV9 to TRBJ1-4; a possible D gene is TRBD1 (6 bases). Per the germline V gene, CDR1 is SGDLS and CDR2 is YYNGEE. The CDR3 covers 14 residues. The V and J ends lost 3 bases and 8 bases respectively, with 14 bases between them. The chain's CDR3 is CASSAEWGAEKLFF. The CDR3 nucleotides are TGTGCCAGCAGCGCCGAGTGGGGGGCCGAAAAACTGTTTTTT.

The chain joins TRBV12-5 to TRBJ2-1, with 7 bases fitting TRBD2. The V gene's germline CDR1 is LGHNT and CDR2 FRNRAP. CDR3 length: 19 residues. Trimming cost V 0 bases and J 3 bases; bases outside gene matches: 14. CDR3 region: CASGLVGKGSGIIYNEQFF. CDR3 nucleotide sequence: TGTGCTAGTGGTTTGGTAGGAAAGGGAAGCGGGATCATCTACAATGAGCAGTTCTTC.

V and J are TRBV10-2 and TRBJ1-1, with D possibly being TRBD1 (5 bases). The CDR3 runs to 14 residues. Germline values: CDR1 WSHSY, CDR2 SAAADI. Trimming took off 2 bases at V and 5 bases at J, with 12 bases between the two ends. The CDR3 DNA sequence: TGCGCCAGCAGTGAGAGCAGGGTAGGGACTGAAGCTTTCTTT. The encoded protein is CASSESRVGTEAFF.

This clone is a singleton in its sample. J is TRBJ1-3 and V is TRBV5-8, with D tentatively TRBD1 (5 bases). Per the germline V gene, CDR1 is SGHTS and CDR2 is YDEGEE. The CDR3 contains 14 residues. Trimming removed 4 bases at V and 8 bases at J, with 16 bases between. CDR3 sequence reads: CASSVGRDGDTIYF. CDR3 nucleotides: TGTGCCAGCAGCGTTGGCAGGGACGGGGACACCATATATTTT.

The chain uses TRBV19 and TRBJ2-5; D may be TRBD2 (6 bases). The CDR3 is 15 amino acids. From germline, CDR1 is LNHDA and CDR2 SQIVND (reference sequence). V lost 8 bases and J 2 bases, leaving 18 bases between the germline ends. CDR3 loop: CASARVGLLQETQYF. The CDR3 DNA reads as TGTGCCAGTGCGAGAGTCGGACTATTACAAGAGACCCAGTACTTC.